A single sample is the source of the 22 T cell receptor beta chains below, sequenced in a study of blood T cell repertoires in COVID-19. Profiling relied on immunoSEQ multiplex PCR, and the TCRdb table lists in-frame clones only, not all of them. The sample includes under 250,000 clones, around 81% of them seen just once. What was sequenced was PBMCs or T cells enriched from blood (not recorded which). These receptors were collected from a woman aged 45-59 years with acute COVID-19.

V and J are TRBV4-1 and TRBJ2-1; TRBD2 agrees at 11 bases. The germline V gene has CDR1 MGHRA and CDR2 YSYEKL. The CDR3 loop spans 17 amino acids. The junction had 10 bases not matched to a gene; V was cut back by 1 base and J by 8 bases. CDR3 DNA sequence: TGCGCCAGCAGCCAAGTCGGGCTACTAGCGGGAGCTTATGAGCAGTTCTTC. This encodes CASSQVGLLAGAYEQFF.

The CDR3 loop is CASSQSVAGELFF. DNA of the CDR3: TGTGCCAGCAGCCAAAGTGTAGCCGGGGAGCTGTTTTTT. The V gene is TRBV7-9, the J gene TRBJ2-2; D gene unclear. Germline assignment: CDR1 SEHNR and CDR2 FQNEAQ (reference sequence). V was pared by 5 bases and J by 6 bases, with 10 bases between. The CDR3 has 13 residues. Looking up the rest from reference TRBV7-9 and TRBJ2-2 gives the full variable domain: DTGVSQNPRHKITKRGQNVTFRCDPISEHNRLYWYRQTLGQGPEFLTYFQNEAQLEKSRLLSDRFSAERPKGSFSTLEIQRTEQGDSAMYLCASSQSVAGELFFGEGSRLTVL.

The rearrangement uses TRBV7-2 and TRBJ2-3, with D tentatively TRBD2 (6 bases). The CDR3 is 15 residues long. The V and J ends lost 5 bases and 3 bases respectively, with 15 bases between them. Germline assignment: CDR1 SGHTA and CDR2 FQGNSA. The CDR3 protein is CASSVLVGGTDTQYF. The DNA of the CDR3 is TGTGCCAGCAGCGTGCTAGTGGGGGGAACAGATACGCAGTATTTT.

The chain carries TRBV18 and TRBJ2-7; 11 nucleotides match TRBD2. The germline V gene encodes CDR1 KGHSH and CDR2 LQKENI. CDR3 size: 19 residues. V was clipped by 2 bases and J by 4 bases; unmatched bases: 16. The CDR3 is CASSPIGSGGALKSYEQYF. The CDR3 nucleotides read TGTGCCAGCTCACCAATAGGTAGCGGGGGGGCCCTGAAATCTTACGAGCAGTACTTC.

This clone was picked up one time. The chain carries TRBV9 and TRBJ1-2, with TRBD1 as a possible D gene (5 bases). The CDR3 consists of 14 residues. Between the trimmed V and J ends, which lost 3 bases and 8 bases, there was a span of 17 bases. Germline values: CDR1 SGDLS, CDR2 YYNGEE. CDR3 DNA sequence: TGTGCCAGCAGCGCCGACAGCCACATCTGGGGCTACACCTTC. This encodes CASSADSHIWGYTF.

This chain joins TRBV7-2 and TRBJ2-7; 9 bases agree with TRBD1. The trim removed 0 bases at V and 0 bases at J, leaving 3 bases unmatched. From germline, CDR1 is SGHTA and CDR2 FQGNSA. The CDR3 is made up of 16 amino acids. CDR3 DNA: TGTGCCAGCAGCTTAGCGGGGACAGGGTACTCCTACGAGCAGTACTTC. This gives the protein CASSLAGTGYSYEQYF.

CDR3 in amino acids: CASSQDGVSYEQYF. Written as DNA, the CDR3 is TGTGCCAGCAGTCAGGACGGGGTCTCCTACGAGCAGTACTTC. J is TRBJ2-7 and V is TRBV6-6, with D perhaps TRBD2 (5 bases). In germline, CDR1 is MNHNY, CDR2 SVGAGI (reference sequence). The CDR3 has 14 amino acids. The V end was cut by 5 bases, the J end by 0 bases, with 11 bases between.

This chain links TRBV19 with TRBJ2-1, with 9 bases identical to TRBD2. Trimming took 8 bases from V and 3 from J; bases not matched to a gene: 8. Germline lookup yields CDR1 LNHDA and CDR2 SQIVND (reference sequence). The CDR3 totals 15 residues. The CDR3 region has the DNA TGTGCCAGTGCGACTAGCGGCGCTAGCTACAATGAGCAGTTCTTC. It encodes CASATSGASYNEQFF. The variable domain in full, completed from reference TRBV19 and TRBJ2-1, reads DGGITQSPKYLFRKEGQNVTLSCEQNLNHDAMYWYRQDPGQGLRLIYYSQIVNDFQKGDIAEGYSVSREKKESFPLTVTSAQKNPTAFYLCASATSGASYNEQFFGPGTRLTVL.

This chain connects TRBV25-1 to TRBJ1-2; 10 bases fit TRBD1. Losses at the gene ends were 1 base for V and 6 bases for J; bases not matched to a gene: 8. From germline, CDR1 is MGHDK and CDR2 SYGVNS. This CDR3 is built from 16 residues. The CDR3 region has the DNA TGTGCCAGCAGTGAATCTAGCGGGACAGGGGCGGATGGCTACACCTTC. Translation gives CASSESSGTGADGYTF.

This clone occurred a few times. The rearrangement uses TRBV2 and TRBJ1-5; unclear D gene. The CDR3 totals 15 residues. Per germline, CDR1 SNHLY and CDR2 FYNNEI. With 4 bases removed from V and 1 base from J, the gap between germline ends came to 11 bases. CDR3 bases: TGTGCCAGCAGTGCAGGTAGGGAGAGCAATCAGCCCCAGCATTTT. Protein: CASSAGRESNQPQHF.

This chain joins TRBV6-5 and TRBJ1-1, with 8 bases fitting TRBD1. V lost 0 bases to trimming and J lost 10 bases; unmatched junction nucleotides: 10. This CDR3 is built from 15 residues. The germline V gene has CDR1 MNHEY and CDR2 SVGAGI. CDR3 nucleotide sequence: TGTGCCAGCAGTTACTCGAGATCAGGGGGCCATGGAGCTTTCTTT. This sequence encodes CASSYSRSGGHGAFF.

The chain couples TRBV28 to TRBJ1-1, with TRBD1 matching over 8 bases. The germline CDR1 and CDR2 sequences are MDHEN and SYDVKM. V lost 8 bases, J lost 1 base, and 9 bases stayed unmatched. The CDR3 consists of 15 residues. In DNA form, the CDR3 reads TGTGCCAGCCGGGGACAGGAGGCCCCGAACACTGAAGCTTTCTTT. It is translated as CASRGQEAPNTEAFF.

The genes are TRBV12-3 or TRBV12-4 and TRBJ1-2; the D gene is possibly TRBD1 (6 bases). V gave up 7 bases and J gave up 5 bases, with 11 bases separating them. This CDR3 has 12 amino acids. Here the CDR3 reads CASTPGAYGYTF. As DNA, the CDR3 is TGTGCCAGCACTCCAGGGGCTTATGGCTACACCTTC.

V usage is TRBV7-2 and J usage is TRBJ2-1; possible D gene TRBD2, 5 bases. V gave up 2 bases and J gave up 7 bases, with 12 bases separating them. The CDR3 spans 14 residues. Germline assignment: CDR1 SGHTA and CDR2 FQGNSA. CDR3 residues: CASSLRTTKNEQFF. The CDR3 DNA follows: TGTGCCAGCAGCTTACGTACGACTAAAAATGAGCAGTTCTTC. The whole variable domain, filled in from reference TRBV7-2 and TRBJ2-1, reads GAGVSQSPSNKVTEKGKDVELRCDPISGHTALYWYRQSLGQGLEFLIYFQGNSAPDKSGLPSDRFSAERTGGSVSTLTIQRTQQEDSAVYLCASSLRTTKNEQFFGPGTRLTVL.

The chain links TRBV5-4 to TRBJ1-2, with a tentative D call TRBD1 (5 bases). Per germline, CDR1 SGHNT and CDR2 YYREEE (reference sequence). The germline V and J ends were trimmed by 4 bases and 3 bases, with 16 bases remaining between them. This CDR3 contains 15 residues. In DNA, the CDR3 is TGTGCCAGCAGCCGGACGGCGGGGACGGACTATGGCTACACCTTC. This encodes CASSRTAGTDYGYTF.

The rearrangement uses TRBV28 and TRBJ2-4; 12 bases fit TRBD2. The CDR3 loop spans 17 amino acids. The germline CDR1 and CDR2 sequences are MDHEN and SYDVKM. With V trimmed by 1 base and J by 4 bases, 5 bases remained unmatched. The CDR3 DNA follows: TGTGCCAGCAGTTTATCTCTAGCGGGAGGGCCAAAAAACATTCAGTACTTC. Translating gives CASSLSLAGGPKNIQYF.

The chain recombines TRBV28 with TRBJ1-5; D possibly corresponds to TRBD1 (5 bases). The CDR3 is 15 amino acids. Trimming removed 7 bases at V and 1 base at J, with 14 bases between. CDR1 is MDHEN and CDR2 is SYDVKM in the germline V gene. The chain's CDR3 is CASNWSGGSNQPQHF. CDR3 coding DNA: TGTGCCAGCAATTGGTCCGGGGGAAGCAATCAGCCCCAGCATTTT.

J is TRBJ2-3 and V is TRBV7-6; 7 nucleotides align to TRBD2. Germline CDR1 SGHVS, CDR2 FNYEAQ. V was clipped by 1 base and J by 2 bases; unmatched bases: 9. The CDR3 covers 17 residues. The CDR3 sequence is CASSLDNKRGYTDTQYF. The CDR3 DNA sequence: TGTGCCAGCAGCTTAGACAACAAGCGGGGATACACAGATACGCAGTATTTT.

This clone was detected only once. This chain connects TRBV28 to TRBJ2-7; 7 bases line up with TRBD1. The CDR3 sequence is 14 residues long. Germline V gene data show CDR1 as MDHEN and CDR2 as SYDVKM. With V trimmed by 6 bases and J by 0 bases, 5 bases remained unmatched. CDR3 protein: CASSLQGFSYEQYF. The CDR3 DNA reads TGTGCCAGCAGCCTACAGGGGTTCTCCTACGAGCAGTACTTC.

The chain recombines TRBV7-2 with TRBJ1-6, with 12 bases fitting TRBD1. The V gene's germline CDR1 is SGHTA and CDR2 FQGNSA. V gave up 5 bases and J gave up 13 bases; unmatched junction bases: 6. This CDR3 region has 14 residues. DNA for the CDR3: TGTGCCAGCAGCCCGGGACAGGGGGCGTCGCCCCTCCACTTT. Amino acid sequence: CASSPGQGASPLHF.

The chain has TRBV7-5 and TRBJ2-4; TRBD2 is the table's D call, not checked against the DNA. TRBV7-5 is designated a pseudogene. This CDR3 has 16 residues. CDR3 sequence: CVRSSRTSGTKNIQYF. CDR3 DNA sequence: TGTGTCAGAAGCTCGCGGACTAGCGGGACCAAAAACATTCAGTACTTC.

The genes are TRBV19 and TRBJ1-2; 9 nucleotides match TRBD1. Trimming at V came to 7 bases and at J to 7 bases, leaving 4 bases not matched to a gene. The CDR3 has 12 amino acids. Germline values: CDR1 LNHDA, CDR2 SQIVND (reference sequence). In DNA form, the CDR3 reads TGTGCCAGTAACAGGGGGCGCATTGGCTACACCTTC. It translates to CASNRGRIGYTF.